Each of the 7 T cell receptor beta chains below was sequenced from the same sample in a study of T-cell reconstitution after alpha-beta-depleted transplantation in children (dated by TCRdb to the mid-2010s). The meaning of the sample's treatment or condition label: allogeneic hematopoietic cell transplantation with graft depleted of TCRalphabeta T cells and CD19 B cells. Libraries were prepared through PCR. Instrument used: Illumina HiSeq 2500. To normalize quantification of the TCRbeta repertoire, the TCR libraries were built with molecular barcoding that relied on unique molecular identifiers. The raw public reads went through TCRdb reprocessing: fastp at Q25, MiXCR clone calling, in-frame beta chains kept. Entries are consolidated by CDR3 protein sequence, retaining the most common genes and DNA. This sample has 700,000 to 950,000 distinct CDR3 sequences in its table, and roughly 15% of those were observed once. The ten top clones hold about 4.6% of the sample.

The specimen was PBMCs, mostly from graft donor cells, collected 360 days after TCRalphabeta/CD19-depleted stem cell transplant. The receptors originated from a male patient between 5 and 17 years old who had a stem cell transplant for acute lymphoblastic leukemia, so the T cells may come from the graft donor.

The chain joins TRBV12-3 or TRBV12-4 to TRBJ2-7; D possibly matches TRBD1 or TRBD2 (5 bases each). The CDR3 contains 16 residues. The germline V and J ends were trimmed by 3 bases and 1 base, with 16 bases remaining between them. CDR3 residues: CASSFRSGTGSYEQYF. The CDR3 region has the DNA TGTGCCAGCAGTTTTAGGTCCGGGACGGGTTCCTACGAGCAGTACTTC.

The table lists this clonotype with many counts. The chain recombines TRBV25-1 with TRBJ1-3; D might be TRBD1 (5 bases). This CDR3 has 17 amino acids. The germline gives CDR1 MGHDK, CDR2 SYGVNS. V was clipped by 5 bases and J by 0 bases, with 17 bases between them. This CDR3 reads CASSQITGRPSGNTIYF. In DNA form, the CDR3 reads TGTGCCAGCAGTCAGATAACAGGACGACCCTCTGGAAACACCATATATTTT.

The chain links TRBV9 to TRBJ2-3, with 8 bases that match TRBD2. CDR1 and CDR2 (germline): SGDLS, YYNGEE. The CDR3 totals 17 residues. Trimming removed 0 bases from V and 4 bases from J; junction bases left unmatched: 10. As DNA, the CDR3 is TGTGCCAGCAGCGTAGGGTTACGGGGGGGCTCCGCAGATACGCAGTATTTT. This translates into CASSVGLRGGSADTQYF.

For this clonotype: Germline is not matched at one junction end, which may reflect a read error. The CDR3 sequence: CASCQVSGQAETQYF. The CDR3 DNA sequence: TGTGCCAGCTGCCAAGTCTCCGGACAGGCGGAGACCCAGTACTTC. V gene TRBV3-1 combines with J gene TRBJ2-5, with 7 bases that match TRBD1. Germline CDR1 is LGHDT and CDR2 is YNNKEL (reference sequence). The CDR3 covers 15 residues.

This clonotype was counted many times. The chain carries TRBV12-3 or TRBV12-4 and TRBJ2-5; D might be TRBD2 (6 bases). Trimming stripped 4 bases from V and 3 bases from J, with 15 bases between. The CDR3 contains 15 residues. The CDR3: CASSSSGTYKETQYF. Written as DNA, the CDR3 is TGTGCCAGCAGTTCTTCCGGGACTTACAAAGAGACCCAGTACTTC.

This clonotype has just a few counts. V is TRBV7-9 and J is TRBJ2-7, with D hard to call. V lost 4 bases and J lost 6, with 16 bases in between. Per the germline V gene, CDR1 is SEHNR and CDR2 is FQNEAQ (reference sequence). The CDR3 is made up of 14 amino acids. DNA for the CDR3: TGTGCCAGCAGCTCCCCCGGGCCCAAGACCGAGCAGTACTTC. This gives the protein CASSSPGPKTEQYF.

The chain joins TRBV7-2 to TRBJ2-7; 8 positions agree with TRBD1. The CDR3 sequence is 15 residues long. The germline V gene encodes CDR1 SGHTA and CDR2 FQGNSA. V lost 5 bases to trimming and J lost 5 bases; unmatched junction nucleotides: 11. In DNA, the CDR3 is TGTGCCAGCAGCCGACAGGGGAATCGGATCCACGAGCAGTACTTC. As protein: CASSRQGNRIHEQYF.